What follows are 28 T cell receptor beta chains derived from one specimen sequenced in a study of blood T cell repertoires in COVID-19. Repertoires were generated with immunoSEQ multiplex PCR, while TCRdb's copy carries only in-frame clones and drops some. The table lists approximately 180,000 clones, more than 80% of them singletons. The sample comprised peripheral blood. Receptors were obtained from a man in his forties or fifties with acute or convalescent COVID-19.

The chain is built from TRBV21-1 and TRBJ2-7; the tabulated D call, TRBD1, remains unverified against the DNA. TRBV21-1 is reported as a pseudogene. The CDR3 totals 22 residues. The CDR3 region has the DNA TGTGCCAGCAGCAAAGCGCTTTCTTTGTGGGCAGACCCAACTTTTAGCTCCTACGAGCAGTACGTC. It yields the protein CASSKALSLWADPTFSSYEQYV.

J is TRBJ2-5 and V is TRBV30; weak D call: TRBD1 (6 bases). The germline CDR1 and CDR2 sequences are GTSNPN and SVGIG (reference sequence). The length of the CDR3 is 12 residues. The V and J ends lost 7 bases and 5 bases respectively, with 14 bases between them. CDR3 coding DNA: TGTGCCTCCTCGACAGGCCGGGAGACCCAGTACTTC. It specifies CASSTGRETQYF.

DNA of the CDR3: TGTGCCAGCAGCCAAGAATCAGCGGCCACAGATACGCAGTATTTT. It yields the protein CASSQESAATDTQYF. The chain joins TRBV4-2 to TRBJ2-3, with TRBD2 as a possible D gene (5 bases). V was shortened by 0 bases and J by 2 bases, with 9 bases between the two germline ends. CDR1 is LGHNA, CDR2 YNFKEQ, per germline. CDR3 size: 15 residues.

V gene TRBV5-1 combines with J gene TRBJ2-1, with TRBD2 matching 8 bases. V lost 5 bases to trimming and J lost 7 bases; unmatched junction nucleotides: 11. The CDR3 is made up of 15 amino acids. The germline V gene encodes CDR1 SGHRS and CDR2 YFSETQ. The CDR3 spells CASRDPAGARNEQFF. Here the CDR3 DNA reads TGCGCCAGCAGAGACCCAGCGGGGGCGAGGAATGAGCAGTTCTTC.

V is TRBV19 and J is TRBJ2-3, with D tentatively TRBD1 (5 bases). The CDR3 runs to 15 residues. Germline CDR1 reads LNHDA; CDR2 reads SQIVND (reference sequence). V lost 2 bases, J lost 0 bases, and 9 bases lay in between. CDR3 amino acids: CASSIYKGSTDTQYF. CDR3 DNA: TGTGCCAGTAGTATATATAAGGGGAGCACAGATACGCAGTATTTT.

This chain uses TRBV5-6 with TRBJ2-2, with D possibly matching TRBD1 (5 bases). V shed 2 bases and J shed 6 bases, with 8 bases lying between them. The length of the CDR3 is 13 residues. CDR1 is SGHDT, CDR2 YYEEEE, per germline. The CDR3 DNA sequence: TGTGCCAGCAGCTTTCCACAGGCCGGGGAGCTGTTTTTT. Its translation is CASSFPQAGELFF.

The sample holds one count of this clone. The chain combines TRBV28 with TRBJ2-1, with D maybe TRBD2 (7 bases). CDR1 and CDR2 from the germline V gene are MDHEN and SYDVKM. CDR3 length: 17 residues. V was pared by 6 bases and J by 1 base, with 19 bases between. The CDR3 DNA reads TGTGCCAGCAGGGGGACCGGAGGGGGGGCTTCCTACAATGAGCAGTTCTTC. Protein product: CASRGTGGGASYNEQFF.

The chain employs TRBV18 and TRBJ2-5; D gene unclear. Germline CDR1 and CDR2: KGHSH and LQKENI. The ends were cut back, 0 bases at V and 5 bases at J, with 10 bases in the middle. The CDR3 runs 14 residues. CDR3 DNA: TGTGCCAGCTCACCACCGAATGGGCTGGAGACCCAGTACTTC. It specifies CASSPPNGLETQYF.

This clone came up once. The rearrangement uses TRBV27 and TRBJ2-6; maybe TRBD2 (5 bases). The CDR3 contains 15 residues. V lost 4 bases and J lost 2, with 9 bases in between. The germline V gene has CDR1 MNHEY and CDR2 SMNVEV (reference sequence). CDR3: CASSSAGAGANVLTF. The CDR3 nucleotides are TGTGCCAGCAGTTCGGCGGGTGCTGGGGCCAACGTCCTGACTTTC. Combining the CDR3 with reference TRBV27 and TRBJ2-6 gives the whole variable domain EAQVTQNPRYLITVTGKKLTVTCSQNMNHEYMSWYRQDPGLGLRQIYYSMNVEVTDKGDVPEGYKVSRKEKRNFPLILESPSPNQTSLYFCASSSAGAGANVLTFGAGSRLTVL.

This clone has a handful of counts. In DNA form, the CDR3 reads TGTGCCAGCAGCCCTGGACAGTCTCCTTTTGGGGACAATGAGCAGTTCTTC. Its translation is CASSPGQSPFGDNEQFF. The V gene is TRBV7-2, the J gene TRBJ2-1; a possible D gene is TRBD1 (6 bases). The ends were cut back, 5 bases at V and 5 bases at J, with 22 bases in the middle. The CDR3 covers 17 residues. Germline V CDR1 and CDR2: SGHTA, FQGNSA.

V gene TRBV27 combines with J gene TRBJ2-7; possible D gene TRBD1, 5 bases. Germline V gene sequence: CDR1 MNHEY, CDR2 SMNVEV (reference sequence). Trimming pared 6 bases from V and 4 bases from J, leaving 22 bases between. CDR3 length equals 16 residues. CDR3 loop: CASRHLQGQFRYEQYF. Written as DNA, the CDR3 is TGTGCCAGCAGGCACCTCCAGGGTCAGTTCAGGTACGAGCAGTACTTC.

The gene calls are TRBV14 and TRBJ1-4; TRBD1 might be the D (6 bases). Deletions cut 0 bases from V and 10 bases from J, with 18 bases between. The germline V gene encodes CDR1 SGHDN and CDR2 FVKESK. The CDR3 is 16 amino acids. The CDR3 spells CASSQDSGQGSGKLFF. In DNA form, the CDR3 reads TGTGCCAGCAGCCAAGATAGCGGGCAGGGGAGTGGAAAACTGTTTTTT. Looking up the rest from reference TRBV14 and TRBJ1-4 gives the full variable domain: EAGVTQFPSHSVIEKGQTVTLRCDPISGHDNLYWYRRVMGKEIKFLLHFVKESKQDESGMPNNRFLAERTGGTYSTLKVQPAELEDSGVYFCASSQDSGQGSGKLFFGSGTQLSVL.

The genes are TRBV19 and TRBJ1-1, with D possibly matching TRBD1 (6 bases). V lost 3 bases, J lost 4 bases, and 18 bases lay in between. The CDR3 spans 16 residues. Germline values: CDR1 LNHDA, CDR2 SQIVND (reference sequence). In nucleotides, the CDR3 is TGTGCCAGTAGTATTTGGGACAAAAAGAGGAGCACTGAAGCTTTCTTT. This gives the protein CASSIWDKKRSTEAFF.

The chain employs TRBV28 and TRBJ1-5, with TRBD1 matching over 7 bases. CDR1 and CDR2 (germline): MDHEN, SYDVKM. The CDR3 is made up of 14 amino acids. Here the CDR3 DNA reads TGTGCTTTAGGGGGCCCACCTAGGGATCAGCCCCAGCATTTT. Its protein is CALGGPPRDQPQHF.

J is TRBJ2-5 and V is TRBV11-1; D is possibly TRBD1 (5 bases). Trimming shortened V by 7 bases and J by 3 bases, and 18 bases separated the two germline ends. The CDR3 runs to 15 residues. Looked up from germline, CDR1 is SGHAT and CDR2 is FQDESV (reference sequence). The CDR3 coding sequence is TGTGCCAGCAAACGGACGACAGCCCGGGAAGAGACCCAGTACTTC. Translated: CASKRTTAREETQYF.

This chain joins TRBV5-1 and TRBJ2-2, with 7 bases that match TRBD1. J gave up 0 bases and V 0 bases, and 2 bases lay outside the gene matches. The CDR3 covers 16 residues. The germline V gene has CDR1 SGHRS and CDR2 YFSETQ. The CDR3 sequence is CASSLGGTANTGELFF. CDR3 coding DNA: TGCGCCAGCAGCTTGGGAGGGACAGCGAACACCGGGGAGCTGTTTTTT.

The chain combines TRBV7-3 with TRBJ2-1; tentatively, D is TRBD2 (6 bases). Germline V gives CDR1 SGHTA, CDR2 FQGTGA. The ends were cut back, 2 bases at V and 4 bases at J, with 12 bases in the middle. The CDR3 loop spans 15 amino acids. The CDR3 DNA reads as TGTGCCAGCAGCTTAGGGCCGGAGGGATACAATGAGCAGTTCTTC. Its translation: CASSLGPEGYNEQFF.

The chain has TRBV4-3 and TRBJ2-2; 7 bases are a match to TRBD2. The CDR3 length is 16 residues. Germline V CDR1 and CDR2: LGHNA, YSLEER. Trimming at V came to 3 bases and at J to 1 base, leaving 5 bases not matched to a gene. CDR3 nucleotide sequence: TGCGCCAGCAGCCAGGCAAGCGGGGAGAACACCGGGGAGCTGTTTTTT. Residues: CASSQASGENTGELFF.

The rearrangement links TRBV7-2 to TRBJ2-1, with 8 bases fitting TRBD2. The ends lost 1 base at V and 0 bases at J; junction bases unmatched: 2. The length of the CDR3 is 16 residues. Germline V gene lookup returns CDR1 SGHTA and CDR2 FQGNSA. The CDR3 DNA follows: TGTGCCAGCAGCTTAGTGGGGACTAGCTCCTACAATGAGCAGTTCTTC. Translation gives CASSLVGTSSYNEQFF.

The V call is TRBV15, the J call TRBJ2-5; 8 bases map to TRBD2. Germline CDR1 and CDR2: LNHNV and YYDKDF (reference sequence). The junction had 6 bases not matched to a gene; V was cut back by 5 bases and J by 1 base. The CDR3 contains 15 residues. The CDR3 coding sequence is TGTGCCACCAGCCCCGGGACTAGATTCCAAGAGACCCAGTACTTC. Protein sequence: CATSPGTRFQETQYF.

The chain recombines TRBV28 with TRBJ1-1; 10 bases align to TRBD1. CDR1 is MDHEN and CDR2 is SYDVKM in the germline V gene. The CDR3 is 15 amino acids. Germline trimming cut 7 bases from V and 5 bases from J; bases unmatched to any gene: 10. DNA for the CDR3: TGTGCCAGCAACGAACTTGGACAGGGGGAAACTGAAGCTTTCTTT. As protein: CASNELGQGETEAFF.

The CDR3 DNA follows: TGCGCCAGCAGTGCACCTAGCACTGGGGCCAACGTCCTGACTTTC. Translation: CASSAPSTGANVLTF. V and J are TRBV10-2 and TRBJ2-6; D might be TRBD2 (5 bases). The germline V gene has CDR1 WSHSY and CDR2 SAAADI. The ends were cut back, 4 bases at V and 2 bases at J, with 9 bases in the middle. This CDR3 region has 15 residues.

The chain uses TRBV28 and TRBJ2-1, with unresolved D. Trimming stripped 7 bases from V and 0 bases from J, with 7 bases between. Germline V gives CDR1 MDHEN, CDR2 SYDVKM. The CDR3 is made up of 13 amino acids. The CDR3 spells CASTWASYNEQFF. CDR3 in DNA: TGTGCCAGCACTTGGGCCTCCTACAATGAGCAGTTCTTC. Combining the CDR3 with reference TRBV28 and TRBJ2-1 gives the whole variable domain DVKVTQSSRYLVKRTGEKVFLECVQDMDHENMFWYRQDPGLGLRLIYFSYDVKMKEKGDIPEGYSVSREKKERFSLILESASTNQTSMYLCASTWASYNEQFFGPGTRLTVL.

This sequence joins TRBV7-9 and TRBJ1-1, with D maybe TRBD1 (6 bases). The V end was cut by 2 bases, the J end by 5 bases, with 12 bases between. Germline V gene data show CDR1 as SEHNR and CDR2 as FQNEAQ (reference sequence). The CDR3 runs 14 residues. The CDR3 region is CASSLNDRRTEAFF. The CDR3 nucleotides are TGTGCCAGCAGCTTAAATGACAGGAGAACTGAAGCTTTCTTT.

V is TRBV6-5 and J is TRBJ2-3; TRBD2 might be the D (7 bases). V shed 4 bases and J shed 3 bases, with 11 bases lying between them. CDR3 length equals 14 residues. Germline V gene data show CDR1 as MNHEY and CDR2 as SVGAGI. As DNA, the CDR3 is TGTGCCAGCAGTTCAGGGGAGGGGACAGATACGCAGTATTTT. As protein: CASSSGEGTDTQYF.

This chain uses TRBV5-1 with TRBJ1-2, with D hard to call. V was shortened by 4 bases and J by 6 bases, with 10 bases between the two germline ends. Germline CDR1 SGHRS, CDR2 YFSETQ. This CDR3 is built from 12 residues. The CDR3 region has the DNA TGCGCCAGCAGCCGAACGTTAGATGGCTACACCTTC. Its protein product is CASSRTLDGYTF.

V is TRBV11-2 and J is TRBJ2-3, with 9 bases matching TRBD1. This CDR3 region has 16 residues. The V gene end was trimmed by 4 bases and the J gene end by 1 base; junction bases not matched to a gene: 6. Per germline, CDR1 SGHAT and CDR2 FQNNGV. The CDR3 sequence: CASSSRQGGRTDTQYF. Here the CDR3 DNA reads TGTGCCAGCAGCTCCCGACAGGGGGGGCGCACAGATACGCAGTATTTT.

Details on this clone: This specimen includes other DNA sequences encoding the same CDR3. V usage is TRBV7-9 and J usage is TRBJ2-1; D uncertain. The CDR3 consists of 11 residues. The germline V gene encodes CDR1 SEHNR and CDR2 FQNEAQ (reference sequence). The V gene lost 4 bases and the J gene lost 8 bases, with 6 bases spanning the gap. CDR3 sequence (DNA): TGTGCCAGCAGCTCCGTTGATGAGCAGTTCTTC. Residues: CASSSVDEQFF.